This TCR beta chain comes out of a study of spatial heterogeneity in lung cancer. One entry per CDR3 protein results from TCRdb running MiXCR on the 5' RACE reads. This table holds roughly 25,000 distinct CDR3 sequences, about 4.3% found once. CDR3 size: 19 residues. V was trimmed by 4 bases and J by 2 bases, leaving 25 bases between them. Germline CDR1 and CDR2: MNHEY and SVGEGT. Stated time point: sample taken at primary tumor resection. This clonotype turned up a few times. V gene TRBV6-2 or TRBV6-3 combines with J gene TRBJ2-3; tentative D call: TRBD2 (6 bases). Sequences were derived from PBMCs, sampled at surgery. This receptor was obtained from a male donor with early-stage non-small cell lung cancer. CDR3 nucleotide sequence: TGTGCCAGCAGTTCTTACGTTCCCGGGGTGGGGGGACCCACAGATACGCAGTATTTT. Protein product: CASSSYVPGVGGPTDTQYF.